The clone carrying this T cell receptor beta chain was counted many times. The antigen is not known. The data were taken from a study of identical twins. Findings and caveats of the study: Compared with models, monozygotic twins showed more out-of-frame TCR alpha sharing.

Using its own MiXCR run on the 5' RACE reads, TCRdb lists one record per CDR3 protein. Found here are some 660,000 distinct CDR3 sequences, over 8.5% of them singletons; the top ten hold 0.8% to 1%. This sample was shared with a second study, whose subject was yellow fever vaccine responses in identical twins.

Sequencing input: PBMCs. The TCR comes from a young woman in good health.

In DNA form, the CDR3 reads TGCAGTGCTCCCCCGGGAGGAAGGTCTGGGCAGTTCTTC. The encoded protein is CSAPPGGRSGQFF. The chain uses TRBV20-1 and TRBJ2-1; 7 bases align to TRBD2. The CDR3 runs 13 residues. Germline V gene sequence: CDR1 DFQATT, CDR2 SNEGSKA (reference sequence). Losses at the gene ends were 5 bases for V and 12 bases for J; bases not matched to a gene: 13.